These 21 T cell receptor beta chains were sequenced from one sample in a study of identical twins listed by TCRdb under 2016. To prepare the library, 5' RACE was applied. Sequencing took place on an Illumina HiSeq 2000. Using fastp trimming at Q25 and MiXCR clonotype assembly, TCRdb reanalyzed the public sequencing data and kept in-frame beta chains. Rows with a matching CDR3 protein are joined into one entry that keeps the most common DNA and genes. The sample table records about 220,000 distinct CDR3 sequences; around 8.1% of these occur just once. The leading ten clones occupy less than 2% of the sample. These data also featured in a second study, about yellow fever vaccine responses in identical twins.

The sequencing input was memory (CD45RO+) T cells sorted from blood. The cell subset or site label, as the study defines it: CD45RO+ enriched T cells. All receptors come from a woman in her late teens or twenties in good health.

The genes are TRBV7-6 and TRBJ2-5; either TRBD1 or TRBD2 may fit D (6 bases each). V was clipped by 6 bases and J by 5 bases, with 13 bases between them. This CDR3 contains 13 residues. Germline lookup yields CDR1 SGHVS and CDR2 FNYEAQ. Written as DNA, the CDR3 is TGTGCCAGCAGAGGAGGGGGATCGGAGACCCAGTACTTC. Translation: CASRGGGSETQYF.

This clonotype was seen only a few times. CDR3 nucleotide sequence: TGTGCCAGCAGCGTAGCTCTTGAGGGTTTGGGCCCAGAGGTTACGCAGTATTTT. This encodes CASSVALEGLGPEVTQYF. The gene calls are TRBV9 and TRBJ2-3; maybe TRBD2 (5 bases). The germline V and J ends were trimmed by 0 bases and 8 bases, with 25 bases remaining between them. CDR3 length equals 18 residues. Germline CDR1 reads SGDLS; CDR2 reads YYNGEE. The entire variable domain, with the rest obtained from reference TRBV9 and TRBJ2-3, is as follows: DSGVTQTPKHLITATGQRVTLRCSPRSGDLSVYWYQQSLDQGLQFLIQYYNGEERAKGNILERFSAQQFPDLHSELNLSSLELGDSALYFCASSVALEGLGPEVTQYFGPGTRLTVL.

This clonotype was seen many times. The chain joins TRBV3-1 to TRBJ2-1, with 7 bases fitting TRBD2. CDR3 length: 15 amino acids. Germline values: CDR1 LGHDT, CDR2 YNNKEL (reference sequence). The ends lost 1 base at V and 4 bases at J; junction bases unmatched: 4. The CDR3 protein is CASSQAAGVYNEQFF. CDR3 DNA sequence: TGTGCCAGCAGCCAAGCTGCGGGAGTATACAATGAGCAGTTCTTC.

This clonotype was detected a few times. The CDR3 bases are TGCAGCGTTGCAGTGGGAAACACCATATATTTT. This encodes CSVAVGNTIYF. The V and J genes are TRBV29-1 and TRBJ1-3, with D unresolved. The V end was cut by 4 bases, the J end by 4 bases, with 5 bases between. The CDR3 runs to 11 residues. Germline-derived CDR1 and CDR2 are SQVTM and ANQGSEA.

This clonotype has more than one count but fewer than ten. The rearrangement links TRBV20-1 to TRBJ2-7, with D possibly matching TRBD1 (5 bases). V was trimmed by 6 bases and J by 1 base, leaving 19 bases between them. From germline, CDR1 is DFQATT and CDR2 SNEGSKA (reference sequence). The CDR3 sequence is 15 residues long. For the CDR3, the DNA is TGCAGTGCCTTTGTCAGGGAAATCCCATCCTACGAGCAGTACTTC. Protein: CSAFVREIPSYEQYF.

The V call is TRBV7-2, the J call TRBJ2-3, with 7 positions matching TRBD2. V was pared by 0 bases and J by 2 bases, with 2 bases of the junction left unmatched. CDR3 length equals 15 residues. Germline CDR1 reads SGHTA; CDR2 reads FQGNSA. The CDR3 bases are TGTGCCAGCAGCTTAGCCGGGACTAACACAGATACGCAGTATTTT. It is translated as CASSLAGTNTDTQYF.

This clonotype was picked up a small number of times. The CDR3 spells CASSRLLAGVGELFF. Written as DNA, the CDR3 is TGTGCCAGCAGTCGATTATTAGCGGGAGTCGGGGAGCTGTTTTTT. This chain joins TRBV6-2 or TRBV6-3 and TRBJ2-2; 9 bases map to TRBD2. The CDR3 contains 15 residues. CDR1 is MNHEY and CDR2 is SVGEGT in the germline V gene. Trimming removed 5 bases from V and 7 bases from J; junction bases left unmatched: 8.

This clonotype appeared a few times. The chain carries TRBV7-2 and TRBJ1-6, with D perhaps TRBD1 (5 bases). This CDR3 has 15 amino acids. The germline CDR1 and CDR2 sequences are SGHTA and FQGNSA. The ends were cut back, 3 bases at V and 13 bases at J, with 19 bases in the middle. This CDR3 reads CASSFEDTSIRPLHF. Here the CDR3 DNA reads TGTGCCAGCAGCTTTGAGGACACCTCAATTCGGCCCCTCCACTTT.

This clonotype turned up a few times. The genes are TRBV14 and TRBJ1-1; tentatively, D is TRBD1 (6 bases). Germline V gene data show CDR1 as SGHDN and CDR2 as FVKESK. Trimming took off 0 bases at V and 4 bases at J, with 9 bases between the two ends. This CDR3 region has 14 residues. The CDR3, as DNA: TGTGCCAGCAGCCAAGAATTAGGGGGCACTGAAGCTTTCTTT. Its translation is CASSQELGGTEAFF. The full variable domain, completed using reference TRBV14 and TRBJ1-1, is EAGVTQFPSHSVIEKGQTVTLRCDPISGHDNLYWYRRVMGKEIKFLLHFVKESKQDESGMPNNRFLAERTGGTYSTLKVQPAELEDSGVYFCASSQELGGTEAFFGQGTRLTVV.

On this clonotype: Its ends do not fully match the called genes, so a read error is possible. The chain uses TRBV10-3 and TRBJ1-1; D is unclear. CDR3 size: 12 residues. Germline CDR1 and CDR2: ENHRY and SYGVKD. The CDR3 nucleotides are TGTGCCACCCGGCCGGGGAACACTGAAGCTTCCTTT. Residues: CATRPGNTEASF.

This clonotype came up many times. The CDR3 sequence: CASSQGSGLQETQYF. The CDR3 DNA is TGTGCCAGCAGCCAAGGTTCCGGACTCCAAGAGACCCAGTACTTC. The genes are TRBV7-2 and TRBJ2-5; the D gene is possibly TRBD2 (5 bases). CDR1 is SGHTA, CDR2 FQGNSA, per germline. The V end lost 5 bases, the J end lost 1 base, and 14 bases lay between the germline ends. This CDR3 region has 15 residues.

This sequence joins TRBV3-1 and TRBJ1-3, with D unclear. Germline V gene sequence: CDR1 LGHDT, CDR2 YNNKEL (reference sequence). The V end lost 1 base, the J end lost 2 bases, and 6 bases lay between the germline ends. The CDR3 loop spans 14 amino acids. The CDR3 region has the DNA TGTGCCAGCAGCCAAGCCGTGGCTGGAAACACCATATATTTT. Protein: CASSQAVAGNTIYF. Full variable domain (missing parts from reference TRBV3-1 and TRBJ1-3): DTAVSQTPKYLVTQMGNDKSIKCEQNLGHDTMYWYKQDSKKFLKIMFSYNNKELIINETVPNRFSPKSPDKAHLNLHINSLELGDSAVYFCASSQAVAGNTIYFGEGSWLTVV.

The chain links TRBV5-4 to TRBJ2-5; TRBD2 is a possible D gene (5 bases). Germline V lookup: CDR1 SGHNT, CDR2 YYREEE (reference sequence). The length of the CDR3 is 13 residues. Trimming stripped 6 bases from V and 3 bases from J, with 12 bases between. The CDR3 coding sequence is TGTGCCAGCAATCGGAGGCCTAAAGAGACCCAGTACTTC. It translates to CASNRRPKETQYF.

This clonotype was found a few times. The rearrangement links TRBV20-1 to TRBJ2-2; possibly TRBD1 for D (6 bases). This CDR3 contains 14 residues. Trimming pared 7 bases from V and 5 bases from J, leaving 17 bases between. Germline CDR1 is DFQATT and CDR2 is SNEGSKA (reference sequence). CDR3 in amino acids: CSVDRTEKTGELFF. The CDR3, as DNA: TGCAGTGTCGACAGGACCGAAAAAACCGGGGAGCTGTTTTTT.

This clonotype occurred many times. The CDR3 DNA sequence: TGCGCCAGCAGCTTGGCCCTGGGGAATGAGCAGTTCTTC. This translates into CASSLALGNEQFF. This rearrangement joins TRBV5-1 to TRBJ2-1; D is undetermined. The CDR3 totals 13 residues. Germline CDR1 SGHRS, CDR2 YFSETQ. The V end lost 0 bases, the J end lost 7 bases, and 8 bases lay between the germline ends.

This sequence joins TRBV20-1 and TRBJ2-5, with TRBD2 matching over 11 bases. Trimming cost V 5 bases and J 2 bases; bases outside gene matches: 10. Germline loops: CDR1 DFQATT, CDR2 SNEGSKA (reference sequence). The CDR3 length is 16 residues. The CDR3 loop reads CSAWWLAGGQQETQYF. The CDR3 coding sequence is TGCAGTGCTTGGTGGCTAGCGGGAGGTCAACAAGAGACCCAGTACTTC.

The rearrangement uses TRBV29-1 and TRBJ2-7; D assignment may be TRBD1 or TRBD2 (6 bases each). Germline V gene data show CDR1 as SQVTM and CDR2 as ANQGSEA. The V gene lost 6 bases and the J gene lost 4 bases, with 19 bases spanning the gap. The CDR3 length is 14 residues. The CDR3 protein is CSVGGGPFGYEQYF. As DNA, the CDR3 is TGCAGCGTGGGTGGGGGGCCCTTTGGATACGAGCAGTACTTC.

This clonotype was recorded many times. The chain carries TRBV5-1 and TRBJ2-2; D possibly corresponds to TRBD2 (6 bases). The CDR3 has 15 amino acids. V was shortened by 0 bases and J by 4 bases, with 10 bases between the two germline ends. Germline CDR1 is SGHRS and CDR2 is YFSETQ. CDR3 sequence reads: CASSLVEGGTGELFF. In nucleotides, the CDR3 is TGCGCCAGCAGCTTGGTAGAGGGAGGCACCGGGGAGCTGTTTTTT.

In this sample, this clonotype turned up many times. The chain carries TRBV7-4 and TRBJ2-7; D is unresolved. Germline CDR1 reads SGHVT; CDR2 reads SQSDAQ. This CDR3 comprises 14 residues. V dropped 5 bases and J dropped 2 bases, with 13 bases sitting between them. As DNA, the CDR3 is TGTGCCAGCAGCGGACGCCACTTCACCTACGAGCAGTACTTC. Translation gives CASSGRHFTYEQYF. The whole variable domain, remainder taken from reference TRBV7-4 and TRBJ2-7, is GAGVSQSPRYKVAKRGRDVALRCDSISGHVTLYWYRQTLGQGSEVLTYSQSDAQRDKSGRPSGRFSAERPERSVSTLKIQRTEQGDSAVYLCASSGRHFTYEQYFGPGTRLTVT.

At least ten counts were recorded for this clonotype. The DNA for the CDR3 is TGTGCCAGCAGCTTACAGGCAGCGGGGGGGAATGAGCAGTTCTTC. It encodes CASSLQAAGGNEQFF. This sequence joins TRBV7-2 and TRBJ2-1; 10 bases fit TRBD2. V shed 2 bases and J 7 bases; nucleotides not matched to a gene: 5. The CDR3 has 15 residues. Per the germline V gene, CDR1 is SGHTA and CDR2 is FQGNSA. The full variable domain, its missing parts supplied by reference TRBV7-2 and TRBJ2-1, is GAGVSQSPSNKVTEKGKDVELRCDPISGHTALYWYRQSLGQGLEFLIYFQGNSAPDKSGLPSDRFSAERTGGSVSTLTIQRTQQEDSAVYLCASSLQAAGGNEQFFGPGTRLTVL.

In its sample, this clonotype was seen many times. V usage is TRBV6-2 or TRBV6-3 and J usage is TRBJ2-2; 9 nucleotides match TRBD1. Losses at the gene ends were 10 bases for V and 3 bases for J; bases not matched to a gene: 6. The CDR3 spans 14 residues. Germline V lookup: CDR1 MNHEY, CDR2 SVGEGT. The chain's CDR3 is CAIRTGEDTGELFF. Written as DNA, the CDR3 is TGTGCCATCCGGACAGGGGAGGACACCGGGGAGCTGTTTTTT.